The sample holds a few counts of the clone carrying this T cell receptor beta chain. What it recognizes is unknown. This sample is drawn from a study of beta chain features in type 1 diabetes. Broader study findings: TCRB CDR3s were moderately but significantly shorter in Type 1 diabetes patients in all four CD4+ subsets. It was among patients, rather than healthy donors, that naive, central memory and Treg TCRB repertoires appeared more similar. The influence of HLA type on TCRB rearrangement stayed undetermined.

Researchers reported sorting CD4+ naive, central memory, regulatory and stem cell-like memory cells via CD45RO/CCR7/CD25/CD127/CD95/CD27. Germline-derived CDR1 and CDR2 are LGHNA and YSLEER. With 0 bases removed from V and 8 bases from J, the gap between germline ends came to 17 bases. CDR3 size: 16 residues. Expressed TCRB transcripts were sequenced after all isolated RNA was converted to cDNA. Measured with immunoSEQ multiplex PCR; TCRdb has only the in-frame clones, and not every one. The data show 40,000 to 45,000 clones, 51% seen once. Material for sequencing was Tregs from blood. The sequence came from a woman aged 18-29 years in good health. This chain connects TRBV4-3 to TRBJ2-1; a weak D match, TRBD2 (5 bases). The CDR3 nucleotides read TGCGCCAGCAGCCAAGATAGGGCATGGGAGCCCCATGAGCAGTTCTTC. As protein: CASSQDRAWEPHEQFF.